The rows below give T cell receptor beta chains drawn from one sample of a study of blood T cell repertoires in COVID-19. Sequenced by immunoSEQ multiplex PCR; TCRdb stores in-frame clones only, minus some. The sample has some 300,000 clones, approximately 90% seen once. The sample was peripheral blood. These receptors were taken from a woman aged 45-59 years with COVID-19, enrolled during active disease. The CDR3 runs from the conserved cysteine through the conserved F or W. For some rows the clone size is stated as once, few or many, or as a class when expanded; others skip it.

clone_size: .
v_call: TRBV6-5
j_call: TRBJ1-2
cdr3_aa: CASRTDRSTNYGYTF

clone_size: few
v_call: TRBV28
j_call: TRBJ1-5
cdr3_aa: CASSLPRPSNQPQHF

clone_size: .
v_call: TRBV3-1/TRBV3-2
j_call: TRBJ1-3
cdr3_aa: CASSQKGSGNTIYF

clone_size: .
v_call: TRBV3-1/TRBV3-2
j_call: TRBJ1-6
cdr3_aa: CASSREVAGNNSPLHF

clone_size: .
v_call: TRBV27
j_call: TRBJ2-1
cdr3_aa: CASRPAGGPTGNEQFF

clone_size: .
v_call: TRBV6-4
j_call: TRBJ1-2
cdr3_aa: CASSENTRDGYTF

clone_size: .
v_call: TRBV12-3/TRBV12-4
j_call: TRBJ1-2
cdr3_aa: CASRLGQSPGYTF

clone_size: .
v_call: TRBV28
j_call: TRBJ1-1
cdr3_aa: CASSLLQQMNTEAFF

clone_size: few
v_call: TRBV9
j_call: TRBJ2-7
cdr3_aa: CASSVGLSTYEQYF

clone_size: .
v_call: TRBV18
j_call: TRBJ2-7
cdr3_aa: CASSPGSSYEQYF

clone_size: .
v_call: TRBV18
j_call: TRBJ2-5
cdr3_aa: CASSPPEETQYF

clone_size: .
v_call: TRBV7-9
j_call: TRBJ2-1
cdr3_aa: CASSLVAGAWSSYNEQFF

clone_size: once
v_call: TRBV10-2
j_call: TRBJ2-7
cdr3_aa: CASPDRGKTYEQYF

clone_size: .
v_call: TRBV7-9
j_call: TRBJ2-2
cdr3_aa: CASSPTSLGELFF

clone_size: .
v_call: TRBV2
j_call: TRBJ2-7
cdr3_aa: CASSELRTSGRIEQYF

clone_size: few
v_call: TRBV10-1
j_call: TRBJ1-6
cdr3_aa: CAAGTRANSPLHF

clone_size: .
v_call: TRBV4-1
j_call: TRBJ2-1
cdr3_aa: CASSQTIAGGSYNEQFF

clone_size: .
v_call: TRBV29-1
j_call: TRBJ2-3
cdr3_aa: CSVSSGSDTQYF

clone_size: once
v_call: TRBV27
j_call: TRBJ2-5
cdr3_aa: CASSLWGEAETQYF

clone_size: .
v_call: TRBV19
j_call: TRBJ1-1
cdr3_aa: CASTTNWARTPEAFF

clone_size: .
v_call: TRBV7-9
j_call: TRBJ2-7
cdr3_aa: CASSLLSNYEQYF

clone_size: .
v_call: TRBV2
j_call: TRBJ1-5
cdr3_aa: CASSYSFNQPQHF

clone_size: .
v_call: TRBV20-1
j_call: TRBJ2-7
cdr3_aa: CSASLPSGSHEQYF

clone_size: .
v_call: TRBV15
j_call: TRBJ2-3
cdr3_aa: CATSRDGTDTQYF

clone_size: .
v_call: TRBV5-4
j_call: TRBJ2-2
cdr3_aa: CASSLAGAAGELFF

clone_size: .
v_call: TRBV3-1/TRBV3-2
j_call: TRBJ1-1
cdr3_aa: CASSQDRSTEAFF

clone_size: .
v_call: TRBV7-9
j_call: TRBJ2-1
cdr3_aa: CASSLDKGLSLSYNEQFF